The next 10 T cell receptor beta chains were all read from a single sample in a study of PD-L1 blockade in urothelial cancer. Clones were read by immunoSEQ multiplex PCR, and TCRdb kept only the in-frame ones, dropping some. The sample includes 15,000 to 20,000 clones, around 90% of them seen just once. The specimen was PBMCs, collected around atezolizumab (anti-PD-L1) treatment. The origin of the receptors is a man aged 50-60 years with urothelial cancer.

The table lists this clone with a count of one. The V gene is TRBV30, the J gene TRBJ1-3, with D hard to call. The CDR3 runs 10 residues. The V gene lost 5 bases and the J gene lost 4 bases, with 3 bases spanning the gap. Per the germline V gene, CDR1 is GTSNPN and CDR2 is SVGIG (reference sequence). DNA for the CDR3: TGTGCCTGGGGCGGAAACACCATATATTTT. It is translated as CAWGGNTIYF.

A remark on this clone: The sample holds other DNA sequences that translate to the same CDR3. This chain joins TRBV15 and TRBJ2-1, with a tentative D call TRBD1 (5 bases). The ends were cut back, 1 base at V and 14 bases at J, with 18 bases in the middle. Germline V lookup: CDR1 LNHNV, CDR2 YYDKDF (reference sequence). The CDR3 has 14 amino acids. The CDR3 is CATSRVLGQGRKFF. The CDR3 DNA sequence: TGTGCCACCAGCAGAGTTCTCGGTCAGGGAAGGAAGTTCTTC.

This chain joins TRBV12-2 and TRBJ2-7; TRBD2 is the table's D call and was not checked against the DNA. TRBV12-2 is deemed a pseudogene. CDR3 size: 16 residues. CDR3 region: CASRPGTSESVHEQYF. In DNA, the CDR3 is TGTGCAAGTCGCCCCGGGACTAGCGAGTCGGTCCACGAGCAGTACTTC.

In its sample, this clone was seen a few times. The rearrangement uses TRBV7-3 and TRBJ1-1; possible D gene TRBD1, 5 bases. In germline, CDR1 is SGHTA, CDR2 FQGTGA. Deletions cut 5 bases from V and 5 bases from J, with 18 bases between. The CDR3 loop spans 15 amino acids. This CDR3 is CASSPQGLPVTEAFF. In nucleotides, the CDR3 is TGTGCCAGCAGCCCCCAGGGCCTTCCTGTGACTGAAGCTTTCTTT.

The chain links TRBV28 to TRBJ1-2; D is perhaps TRBD1 (6 bases). V lost 4 bases to trimming and J lost 0 bases, with 36 bases between them. CDR1 is MDHEN, CDR2 SYDVKM, per germline. The CDR3 is 23 residues long. The CDR3 region has the DNA TGTGCCAGCAGTTCTCAAATCCCCCATGAGCCTTCCGGGACACCTGGAGCTAACTATGGCTACACCTTC. It codes for CASSSQIPHEPSGTPGANYGYTF.

The chain employs TRBV6-5 and TRBJ1-6, with D unresolved. The CDR3 is 12 amino acids. Germline CDR1 MNHEY, CDR2 SVGAGI. Here the CDR3 reads CLAGDPRSPLHF. In nucleotides, the CDR3 is TGTTTAGCCGGGGATCCCCGTTCACCCCTCCACTTT.

The V and J genes are TRBV15 and TRBJ2-7, with TRBD1 matching 8 bases. CDR1 and CDR2 from the germline V gene are LNHNV and YYDKDF (reference sequence). V lost 2 bases, J lost 6 bases, and 9 bases stayed unmatched. This CDR3 region has 15 residues. The CDR3 region is CATSRPAKTGVEQYF. The DNA for the CDR3 is TGTGCCACCAGCAGACCCGCCAAGACAGGGGTCGAGCAGTACTTC.

The chain recombines TRBV7-2 with TRBJ2-1; D unclear. Germline CDR1 reads SGHTA; CDR2 reads FQGNSA. V gave up 0 bases and J gave up 2 bases, with 5 bases separating them. The CDR3 is 14 amino acids. CDR3 protein: CASSLALPYNEQFF. In DNA form, the CDR3 reads TGTGCCAGCAGCTTAGCACTCCCCTACAATGAGCAGTTCTTC.

V usage is TRBV7-2 and J usage is TRBJ1-6, with 11 bases aligning to TRBD1. J gave up 9 bases and V 0 bases, and 4 bases lay outside the gene matches. Looked up from germline, CDR1 is SGHTA and CDR2 is FQGNSA. The CDR3 totals 16 residues. The CDR3 nucleotides are TGTGCCAGCAGCTTAGCGCTGGGGACAGGGGGTTCACCCCTCCACTTT. Amino acids: CASSLALGTGGSPLHF.

The chain uses TRBV6-6 and TRBJ1-1, with D tentatively TRBD1 (5 bases). The CDR3 extends over 15 amino acids. Trimming took 5 bases from V and 2 from J, leaving 15 bases between them. Germline CDR1 and CDR2: MNHNY and SVGAGI (reference sequence). The CDR3 sequence: CASSPNDRFNTEAFF. DNA of the CDR3: TGTGCCAGCAGTCCAAACGACAGATTCAACACTGAAGCTTTCTTT.